The T cell receptor beta chain described here comes from a study of cytomegalovirus exposure and HLA in healthy donors. Findings and caveats of the study: Confirmation in vitro established that three CMV-associated chains were specific for CMV antigens. In an earlier analysis, in around 590 donors, most V segments appeared productive either ~87% or ~30% of the time. A link between a missense DCLRE1C variant and TCR beta V- and J-gene trimming emerged from a later analysis.

The V gene end was trimmed by 2 bases and the J gene end by 0 bases; junction bases not matched to a gene: 1. The germline V gene encodes CDR1 MNHNS and CDR2 SASEGT. This CDR3 comprises 16 residues. Unrecorded immune exposure was likely among donors, who were nominally healthy when sampled. Points on this clone: The target antigen is unknown.

Both 60 Vbeta primers and 13 Jbeta primers went into the PCR. Sequencing used immunoSEQ multiplex PCR; TCRdb keeps in-frame clones, though not all of them. The sample consists of about 120,000 clones, 60% to 85% of them appearing once. The sample consisted of PBMCs. The clonotype was recovered from a woman aged 40-49 years in good health and CMV-seropositive. This chain links TRBV6-1 with TRBJ1-3; 10 nucleotides agree with TRBD1. The chain's CDR3 is CASSEWTGGSGNTIYF. The DNA for the CDR3 is TGTGCCAGCAGTGAATGGACAGGGGGCTCTGGAAACACCATATATTTT.